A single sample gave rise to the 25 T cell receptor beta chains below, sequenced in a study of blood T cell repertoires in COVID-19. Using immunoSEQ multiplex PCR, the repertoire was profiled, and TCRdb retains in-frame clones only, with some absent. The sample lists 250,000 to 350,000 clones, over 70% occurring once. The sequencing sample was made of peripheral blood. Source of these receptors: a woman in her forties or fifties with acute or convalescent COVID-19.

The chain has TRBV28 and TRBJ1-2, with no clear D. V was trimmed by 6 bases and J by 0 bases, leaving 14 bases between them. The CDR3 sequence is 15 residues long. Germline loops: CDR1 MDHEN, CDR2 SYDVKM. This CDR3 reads CASSPSEGANYGYTF. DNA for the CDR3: TGTGCCAGCAGCCCCAGCGAGGGAGCTAACTATGGCTACACCTTC.

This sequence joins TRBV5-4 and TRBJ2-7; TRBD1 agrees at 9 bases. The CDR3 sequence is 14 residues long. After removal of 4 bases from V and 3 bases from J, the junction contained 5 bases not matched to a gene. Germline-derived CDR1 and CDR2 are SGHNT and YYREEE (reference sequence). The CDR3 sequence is CASSGGQGSYEQYF. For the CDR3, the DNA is TGTGCCAGCAGCGGGGGACAGGGAAGCTACGAGCAGTACTTC.

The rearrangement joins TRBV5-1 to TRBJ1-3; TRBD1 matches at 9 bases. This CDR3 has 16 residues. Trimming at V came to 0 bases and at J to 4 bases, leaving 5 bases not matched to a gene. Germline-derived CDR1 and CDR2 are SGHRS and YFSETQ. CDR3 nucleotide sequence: TGCGCCAGCAGCTTGGTACAGGGGGCGACGGGAAACACCATATATTTT. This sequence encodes CASSLVQGATGNTIYF.

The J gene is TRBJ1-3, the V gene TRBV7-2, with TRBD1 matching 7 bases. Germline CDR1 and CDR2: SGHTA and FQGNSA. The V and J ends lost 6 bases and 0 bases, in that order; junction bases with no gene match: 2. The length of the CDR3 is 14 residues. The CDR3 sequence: CASRWDSSGNTIYF. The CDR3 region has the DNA TGTGCCAGCAGATGGGACAGCTCTGGAAACACCATATATTTT.

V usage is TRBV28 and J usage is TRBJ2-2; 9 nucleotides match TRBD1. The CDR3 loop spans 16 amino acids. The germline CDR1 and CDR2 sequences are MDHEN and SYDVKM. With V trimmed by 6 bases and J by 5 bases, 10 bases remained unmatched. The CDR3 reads CASRQPTGGRTGELFF. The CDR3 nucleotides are TGTGCCAGCAGACAACCGACAGGGGGTAGGACCGGGGAGCTGTTTTTT.

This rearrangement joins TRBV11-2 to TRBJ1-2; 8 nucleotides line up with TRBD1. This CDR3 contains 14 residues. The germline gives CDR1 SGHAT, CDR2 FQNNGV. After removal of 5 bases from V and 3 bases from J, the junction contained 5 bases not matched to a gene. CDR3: CASSPGQGYYGYTF. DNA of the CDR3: TGTGCCAGCAGCCCAGGACAGGGCTACTATGGCTACACCTTC.

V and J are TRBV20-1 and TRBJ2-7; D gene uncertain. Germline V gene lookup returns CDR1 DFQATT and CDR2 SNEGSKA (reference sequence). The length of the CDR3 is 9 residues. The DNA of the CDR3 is TGCAGCCCTCGTTACGAGCAGTACGTC. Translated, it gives CSPRYEQYV.

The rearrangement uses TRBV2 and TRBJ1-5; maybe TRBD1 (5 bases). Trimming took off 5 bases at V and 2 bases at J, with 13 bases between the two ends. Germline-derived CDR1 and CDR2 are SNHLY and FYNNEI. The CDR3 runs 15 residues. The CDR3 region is CASSNPGLGNQPQHF. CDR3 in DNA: TGTGCCAGCAGTAACCCGGGACTTGGCAATCAGCCCCAGCATTTT.

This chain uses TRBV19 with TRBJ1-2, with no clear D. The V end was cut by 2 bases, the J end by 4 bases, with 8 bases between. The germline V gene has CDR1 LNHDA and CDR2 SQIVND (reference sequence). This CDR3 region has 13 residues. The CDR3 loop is CASSISISYGYTF. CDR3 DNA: TGTGCCAGTAGTATATCCATTTCCTATGGCTACACCTTC. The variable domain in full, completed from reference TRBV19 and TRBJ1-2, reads DGGITQSPKYLFRKEGQNVTLSCEQNLNHDAMYWYRQDPGQGLRLIYYSQIVNDFQKGDIAEGYSVSREKKESFPLTVTSAQKNPTAFYLCASSISISYGYTFGSGTRLTVV.

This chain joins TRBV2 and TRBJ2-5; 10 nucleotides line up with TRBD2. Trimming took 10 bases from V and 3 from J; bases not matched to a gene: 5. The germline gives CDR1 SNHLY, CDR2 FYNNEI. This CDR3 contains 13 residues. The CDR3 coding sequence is TGTGCCACGTCCCTAGCGGGAGAAGAGACCCAGTACTTC. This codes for CATSLAGEETQYF. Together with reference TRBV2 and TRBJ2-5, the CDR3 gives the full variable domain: EPEVTQTPSHQVTQMGQEVILRCVPISNHLYFYWYRQILGQKVEFLVSFYNNEISEKSEIFDDQFSVERPDGSNFTLKIRSTKLEDSAMYFCATSLAGEETQYFGPGTRLLVL.

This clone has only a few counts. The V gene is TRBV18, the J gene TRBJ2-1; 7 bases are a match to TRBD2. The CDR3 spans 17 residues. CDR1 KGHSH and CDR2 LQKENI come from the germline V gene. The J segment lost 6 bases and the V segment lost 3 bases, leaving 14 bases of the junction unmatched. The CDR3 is CASSPPVGGLNTNEQFF. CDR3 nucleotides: TGTGCCAGCTCACCTCCTGTGGGAGGGCTGAATACCAATGAGCAGTTCTTC.

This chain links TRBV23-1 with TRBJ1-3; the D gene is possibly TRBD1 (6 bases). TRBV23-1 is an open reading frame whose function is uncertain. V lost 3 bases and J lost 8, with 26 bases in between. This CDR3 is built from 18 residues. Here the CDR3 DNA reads TGCGCCAGCAGTCAGCGGACAGTTAAATCCCAAGACGGGTACACCATATATTTT. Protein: CASSQRTVKSQDGYTIYF.

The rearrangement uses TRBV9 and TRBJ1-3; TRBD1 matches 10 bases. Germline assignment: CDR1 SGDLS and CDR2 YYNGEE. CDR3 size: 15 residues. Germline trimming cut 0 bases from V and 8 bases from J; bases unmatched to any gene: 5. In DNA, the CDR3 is TGTGCCAGCAGCGTAGAGGACAGGGGGTTTGACACCATATATTTT. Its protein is CASSVEDRGFDTIYF.

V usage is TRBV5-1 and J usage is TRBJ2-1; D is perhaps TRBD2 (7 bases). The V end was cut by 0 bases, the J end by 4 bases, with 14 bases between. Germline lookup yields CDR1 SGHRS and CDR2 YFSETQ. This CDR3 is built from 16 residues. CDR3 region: CASSLAPGGLYNEQFF. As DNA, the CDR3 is TGCGCCAGCAGCTTGGCCCCGGGGGGCCTATACAATGAGCAGTTCTTC.

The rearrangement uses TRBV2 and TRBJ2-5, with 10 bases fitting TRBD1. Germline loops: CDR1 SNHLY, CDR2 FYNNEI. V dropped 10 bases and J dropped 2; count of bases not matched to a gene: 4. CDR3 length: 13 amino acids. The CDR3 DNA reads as TGTGCCACGGACAGGGGGAATCAAGAGACCCAGTACTTC. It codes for CATDRGNQETQYF.

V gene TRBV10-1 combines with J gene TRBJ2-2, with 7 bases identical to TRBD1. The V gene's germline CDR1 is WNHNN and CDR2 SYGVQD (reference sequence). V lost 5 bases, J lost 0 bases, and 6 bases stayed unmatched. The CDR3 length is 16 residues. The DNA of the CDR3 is TGCGCCAGCAGTAATCACAGGGGACCGAACACCGGGGAGCTGTTTTTT. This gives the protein CASSNHRGPNTGELFF.

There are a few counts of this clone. The CDR3 DNA follows: TGTGCCAGCAGCTGGTTCGACAGCTCCTATAATTCACCCCTCCACTTT. The encoded protein is CASSWFDSSYNSPLHF. The J gene is TRBJ1-6, the V gene TRBV7-9, with D possibly being TRBD1 (5 bases). Trimming shortened V by 4 bases and J by 0 bases, and 10 bases separated the two germline ends. The CDR3 is made up of 16 amino acids. The germline CDR1 and CDR2 sequences are SEHNR and FQNEAQ (reference sequence).

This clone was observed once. The CDR3 loop is CASSGRRGGTDTQYF. CDR3 sequence (DNA): TGTGCCAGCAGCGGGAGGAGGGGCGGTACAGATACGCAGTATTTT. The chain carries TRBV2 and TRBJ2-3; TRBD2 matches 7 bases. The germline V gene encodes CDR1 SNHLY and CDR2 FYNNEI. After removal of 6 bases from V and 3 bases from J, the junction contained 9 bases not matched to a gene. The CDR3 extends over 15 amino acids.

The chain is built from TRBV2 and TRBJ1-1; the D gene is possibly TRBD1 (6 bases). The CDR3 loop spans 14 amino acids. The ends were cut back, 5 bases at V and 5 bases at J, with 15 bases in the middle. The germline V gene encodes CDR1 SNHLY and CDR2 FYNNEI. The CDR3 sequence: CASSKQGEGTEAFF. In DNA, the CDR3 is TGTGCCAGCAGTAAACAGGGCGAGGGGACTGAAGCTTTCTTT.

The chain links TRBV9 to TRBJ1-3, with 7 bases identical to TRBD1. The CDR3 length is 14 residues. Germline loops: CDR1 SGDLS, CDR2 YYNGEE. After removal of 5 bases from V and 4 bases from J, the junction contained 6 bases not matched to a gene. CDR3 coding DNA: TGTGCCAGCAGTTCCGGGACAGCCGGAAACACCATATATTTT. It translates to CASSSGTAGNTIYF.

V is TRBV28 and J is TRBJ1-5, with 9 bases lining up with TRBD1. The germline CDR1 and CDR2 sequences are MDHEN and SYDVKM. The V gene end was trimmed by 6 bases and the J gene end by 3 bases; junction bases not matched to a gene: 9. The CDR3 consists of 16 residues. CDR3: CASSPRTGALNQPQHF. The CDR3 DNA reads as TGTGCCAGCAGCCCCCGGACAGGGGCCCTCAATCAGCCCCAGCATTTT.

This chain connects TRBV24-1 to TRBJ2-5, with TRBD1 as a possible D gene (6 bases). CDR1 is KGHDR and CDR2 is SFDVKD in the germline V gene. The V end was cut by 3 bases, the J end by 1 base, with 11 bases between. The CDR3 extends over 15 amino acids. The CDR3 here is CATSDPTGSQETQYF. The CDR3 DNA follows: TGTGCCACCAGTGATCCTACAGGGAGCCAAGAGACCCAGTACTTC.

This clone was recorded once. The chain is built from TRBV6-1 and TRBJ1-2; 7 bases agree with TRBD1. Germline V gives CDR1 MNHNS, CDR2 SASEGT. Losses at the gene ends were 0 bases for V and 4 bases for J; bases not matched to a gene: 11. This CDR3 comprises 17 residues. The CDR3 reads CASSEARFPGGLYGYTF. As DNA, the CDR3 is TGTGCCAGCAGTGAAGCAAGGTTCCCAGGGGGACTCTATGGCTACACCTTC.

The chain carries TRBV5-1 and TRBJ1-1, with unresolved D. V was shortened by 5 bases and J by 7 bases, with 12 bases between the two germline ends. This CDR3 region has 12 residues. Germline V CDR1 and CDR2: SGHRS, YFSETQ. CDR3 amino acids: CASSSGISEAFF. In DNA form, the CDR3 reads TGCGCCAGCAGTTCCGGGATTAGTGAAGCTTTCTTT.

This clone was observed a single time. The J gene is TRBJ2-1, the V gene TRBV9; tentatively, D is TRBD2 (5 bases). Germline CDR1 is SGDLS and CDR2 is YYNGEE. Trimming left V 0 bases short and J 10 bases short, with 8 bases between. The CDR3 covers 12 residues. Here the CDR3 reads CASSVGTGEQFF. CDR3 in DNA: TGTGCCAGCAGCGTAGGAACGGGGGAGCAGTTCTTC.